This TCR beta chain appears in the sequencing data of a study of CD8 T cells in ankylosing spondylitis (dated by TCRdb to about 2017). As for the study more broadly: To find TCR variants linked to disease, the study profiled T cell receptor beta repertoires in ankylosing spondylitis patients and healthy donors. The full study cohort comprised 25 ankylosing spondylitis patients and over 95 healthy donors. Peripheral blood was sampled, and synovial fluid was also collected from ankylosing spondylitis patients.

The sample holds a few counts of this clonotype. This clone's antigen is unknown. No qualities accompany the bases; no much larger clone lies one base away. What the research found in general, with its limitations: In peripheral blood, the disease-linked clones were found at relatively low frequencies and had a CD8+ phenotype. Some of the motif variants had been reported before in the synovial fluid and blood of reactive arthritis patients, a finding that suggests common disease-initiation mechanisms. A TCR beta motif of several highly homologous amino acid variants appeared characteristic of blood from ankylosing spondylitis patients. Significant enrichment of the disease-linked clones was reported in matched synovial fluid samples from ankylosing spondylitis patients.

The sample was run on an Illumina HiSeq 2500. Quantitative 5'-RACE with molecular barcodes was used to prepare TCR beta libraries. As for the authors' bioinformatics: To identify disease-linked TCR variants, a new computational method was used, one built on a probabilistic model of VDJ rearrangement. TCRdb took the public reads, trimmed them with fastp at Q25, ran MiXCR for clone calling and kept in-frame beta chains. For every CDR3 protein sequence, its rows merge into one entry that carries the most common genes and DNA. V and J calls and clone size were set by TCRdb, not the authors. This sample holds approximately 350,000 distinct CDR3 sequences; 20% were observed only once. The biggest ten clones account for 10% to 15% of the sample. Between the V and J ends, shortened by 8 bases and 0 bases respectively, the junction contains 15 bases. The CDR3 measures 15 amino acids from cysteine to phenylalanine. The entry retains the CDR3 DNA only, 45 bases that are in frame from base 1. Looking up the germline V gene yields CDR1 SGHTA and CDR2 FQGNSA.

This sequence was found in a male donor with ankylosing spondylitis or in good health (not recorded which). What was sequenced was blood, either unsorted or a sorted T cell fraction (not recorded which). The V and J segments used are TRBV7-2 and TRBJ2-3; TRBD1 is a possible D gene, resting on 6 matching bases. The nucleotides are TGTGCCAGCGTACCTGGGGGCTATAGCACAGATACGCAGTATTTT. It translates as CASVPGGYSTDTQYF.